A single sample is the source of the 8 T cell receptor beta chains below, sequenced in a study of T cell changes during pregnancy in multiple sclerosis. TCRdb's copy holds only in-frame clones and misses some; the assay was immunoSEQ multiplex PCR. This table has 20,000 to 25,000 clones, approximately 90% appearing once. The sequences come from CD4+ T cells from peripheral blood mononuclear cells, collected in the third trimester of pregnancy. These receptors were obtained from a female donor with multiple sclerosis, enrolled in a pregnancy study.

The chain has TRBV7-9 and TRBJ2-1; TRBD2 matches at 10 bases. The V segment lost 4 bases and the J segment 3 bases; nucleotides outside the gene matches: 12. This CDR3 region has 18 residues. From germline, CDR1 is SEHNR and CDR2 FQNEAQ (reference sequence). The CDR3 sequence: CASSSLAPAGGLYNEQFF. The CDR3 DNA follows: TGTGCCAGCAGCTCCCTGGCCCCAGCGGGGGGGCTCTACAATGAGCAGTTCTTC.

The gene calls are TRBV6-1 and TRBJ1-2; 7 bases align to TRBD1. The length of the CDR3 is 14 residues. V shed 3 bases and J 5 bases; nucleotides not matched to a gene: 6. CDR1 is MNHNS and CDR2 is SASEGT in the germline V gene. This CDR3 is CASSEHRGSYGYTF. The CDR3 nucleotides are TGTGCCAGCAGTGAGCACAGGGGATCTTATGGCTACACCTTC.

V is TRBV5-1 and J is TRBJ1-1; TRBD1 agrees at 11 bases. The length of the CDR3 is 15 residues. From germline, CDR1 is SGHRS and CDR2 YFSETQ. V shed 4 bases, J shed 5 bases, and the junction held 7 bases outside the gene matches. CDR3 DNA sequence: TGCGCCAGCAGCGTGGACAGGGGGCGTGGGACTGAAGCTTTCTTT. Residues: CASSVDRGRGTEAFF.

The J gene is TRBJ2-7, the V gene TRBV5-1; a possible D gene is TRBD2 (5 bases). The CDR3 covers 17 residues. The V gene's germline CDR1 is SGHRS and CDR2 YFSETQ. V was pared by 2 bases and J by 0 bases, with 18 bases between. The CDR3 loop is CASSLKIPTTLSYEQYF. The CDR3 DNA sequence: TGCGCCAGCAGCTTAAAAATCCCGACTACTCTCTCCTACGAGCAGTACTTC.

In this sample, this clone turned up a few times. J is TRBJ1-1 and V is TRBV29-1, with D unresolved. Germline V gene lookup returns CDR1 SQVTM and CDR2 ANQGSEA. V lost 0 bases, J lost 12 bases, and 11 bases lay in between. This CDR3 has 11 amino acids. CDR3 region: CSVEDGRGSFF. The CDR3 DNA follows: TGCAGCGTTGAAGACGGGCGCGGGTCTTTCTTT. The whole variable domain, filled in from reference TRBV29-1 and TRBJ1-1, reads SAVISQKPSRDICQRGTSLTIQCQVDSQVTMMFWYRQQPGQSLTLIATANQGSEATYESGFVIDKFPISRPNLTFSTLTVSNMSPEDSSIYLCSVEDGRGSFFGQGTRLTVV.

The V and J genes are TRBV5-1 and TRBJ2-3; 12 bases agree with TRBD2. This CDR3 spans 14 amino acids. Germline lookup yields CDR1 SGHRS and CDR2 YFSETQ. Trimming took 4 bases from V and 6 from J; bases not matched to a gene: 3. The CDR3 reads CASSLAGGPDTQYF. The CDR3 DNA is TGCGCCAGCAGCCTAGCGGGGGGGCCGGATACGCAGTATTTT.

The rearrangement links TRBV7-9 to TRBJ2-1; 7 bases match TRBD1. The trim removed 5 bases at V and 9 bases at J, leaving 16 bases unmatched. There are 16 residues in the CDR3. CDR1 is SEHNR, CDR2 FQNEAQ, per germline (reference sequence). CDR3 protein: CASSPIRDRAGGEQFF. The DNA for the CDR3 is TGTGCCAGCAGCCCCATACGAGACAGGGCTGGTGGTGAGCAGTTCTTC.

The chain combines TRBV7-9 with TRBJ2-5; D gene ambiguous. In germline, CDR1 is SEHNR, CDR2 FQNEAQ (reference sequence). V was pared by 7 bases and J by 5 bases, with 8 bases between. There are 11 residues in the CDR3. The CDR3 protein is CASTFGETQYF. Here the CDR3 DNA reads TGTGCCAGCACCTTCGGGGAGACCCAGTACTTC.